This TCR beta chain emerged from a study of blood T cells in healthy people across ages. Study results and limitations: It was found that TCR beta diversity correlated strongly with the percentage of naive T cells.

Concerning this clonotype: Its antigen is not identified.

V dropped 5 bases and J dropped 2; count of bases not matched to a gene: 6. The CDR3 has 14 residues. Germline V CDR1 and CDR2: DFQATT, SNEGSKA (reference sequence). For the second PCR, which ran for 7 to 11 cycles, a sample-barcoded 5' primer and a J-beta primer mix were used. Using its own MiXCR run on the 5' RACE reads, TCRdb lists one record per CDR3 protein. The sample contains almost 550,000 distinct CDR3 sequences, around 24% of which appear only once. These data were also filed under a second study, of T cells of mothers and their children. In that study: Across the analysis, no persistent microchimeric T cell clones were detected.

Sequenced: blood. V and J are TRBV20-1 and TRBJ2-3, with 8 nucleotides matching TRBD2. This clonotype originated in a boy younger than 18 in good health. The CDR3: CSAPTSDYTDTQYF. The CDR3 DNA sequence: TGCAGTGCTCCGACTAGCGACTACACAGATACGCAGTATTTT.